The next 24 T cell receptor beta chains were all read from a single sample in a study of breast tumors, draining lymph nodes, adjacent tissues. MiXCR, run by TCRdb on the multiplex PCR reads, gives a single entry per CDR3 protein. The sample lists about 220,000 distinct CDR3 sequences, less than 35% occurring once. Samples came from axillary lymph nodes draining the breast cancer. Sequencing was carried out using axillary lymph node tissue. The source is a female donor with breast cancer. Some clones in this sample may be carry-over from other donors' samples.

This clonotype was observed many times. J is TRBJ1-5 and V is TRBV15; no clear D gene. This CDR3 contains 13 residues. Per the germline V gene, CDR1 is LNHNV and CDR2 is YYDKDF (reference sequence). Trimming left V 4 bases short and J 3 bases short, with 7 bases between. The CDR3 sequence: CATSTRYNQPQHF. CDR3 bases: TGTGCCACCAGCACCCGCTACAATCAGCCCCAGCATTTT.

This clonotype was seen ten or more times. The chain has TRBV10-3 and TRBJ1-6; D unresolved. The V gene lost 2 bases and the J gene lost 5 bases, with 7 bases spanning the gap. Per germline, CDR1 ENHRY and CDR2 SYGVKD. The CDR3 consists of 14 residues. The CDR3 reads CAISEGRDNSPLHF. In DNA, the CDR3 is TGTGCCATCAGTGAGGGGAGGGATAATTCACCCCTCCACTTT.

The chain carries TRBV5-1 and TRBJ2-5, with D maybe TRBD1 (6 bases). V shed 0 bases and J shed 4 bases, with 10 bases lying between them. Germline CDR1 reads SGHRS; CDR2 reads YFSETQ. The CDR3 runs to 14 residues. This CDR3 is CASSLEGVRETQYF. The CDR3 bases are TGCGCCAGCAGCTTGGAGGGGGTTCGAGAGACCCAGTACTTC.

This clonotype has just a few counts. V and J are TRBV4-1 and TRBJ2-4; possibly TRBD1 for D (5 bases). Trimming removed 3 bases from V and 0 bases from J, with 9 bases in between. The CDR3 length is 15 residues. Germline V lookup: CDR1 MGHRA, CDR2 YSYEKL. The CDR3 here is CASSQGLLAKNIQYF. The DNA for the CDR3 is TGCGCCAGCAGCCAGGGGCTACTAGCCAAAAACATTCAGTACTTC.

This clonotype was picked up a small number of times. The chain carries TRBV5-1 and TRBJ2-5; D gene unclear. The germline CDR1 and CDR2 sequences are SGHRS and YFSETQ. V lost 0 bases and J lost 1, with 13 bases in between. CDR3 size: 16 residues. The CDR3 bases are TGCGCCAGCAGCTTGGTTGTTTTCTCGGGCCAAGAGACCCAGTACTTC. Its protein is CASSLVVFSGQETQYF.

Details on this clonotype: A read error may be the cause here, since a much bigger clone is one base away. The chain joins TRBV19 to TRBJ1-4; TRBD1 matches 10 bases. The CDR3 runs to 14 residues. Germline CDR1 is LNHDA and CDR2 is SQIVND (reference sequence). CDR3 protein: CTSRPTGGLEKLFF. CDR3 coding DNA: TGTACCAGTAGGCCGACAGGGGGCTTGGAAAAACTGTTTTTT.

This clonotype appeared many times. The chain has TRBV5-1 and TRBJ2-7; TRBD2 agrees at 12 bases. The ends lost 5 bases at V and 5 bases at J; junction bases unmatched: 2. CDR1 and CDR2 (germline): SGHRS, YFSETQ. This CDR3 has 13 residues. DNA for the CDR3: TGCGCCAGCAGGGCTAGCGGGAGGGACGAGCAGTACTTC. Its translation: CASRASGRDEQYF.

This clonotype appeared many times. The chain employs TRBV5-1 and TRBJ2-7; 7 bases line up with TRBD2. Germline V CDR1 and CDR2: SGHRS, YFSETQ. The ends lost 0 bases at V and 5 bases at J; junction bases unmatched: 8. CDR3 size: 15 residues. Written as DNA, the CDR3 is TGCGCCAGCAGCTTGGGTGGGGGAGGGCCCAACGAGCAGTACTTC. Residues: CASSLGGGGPNEQYF.

This chain connects TRBV24-1 to TRBJ2-1; 7 bases match TRBD1. This CDR3 has 12 residues. Germline CDR1 is KGHDR and CDR2 is SFDVKD. V trimming: 8 bases; J trimming: 9 bases; junction bases outside the gene matches: 6. The CDR3 DNA is TGTGCCACCACGGCGAGGGGGCCTGAGCAGTTCTTC. Translated: CATTARGPEQFF.

Many counts were recorded for this clonotype. The chain is built from TRBV29-1 and TRBJ1-2; maybe TRBD1 (5 bases). V was cut by 5 bases and J by 0 bases, with 19 bases left in between. The length of the CDR3 is 16 residues. The germline V gene has CDR1 SQVTM and CDR2 ANQGSEA. This chain's CDR3 is CSVRAGPGTANYGYTF. In DNA form, the CDR3 reads TGCAGCGTTCGTGCCGGTCCCGGGACGGCTAACTATGGCTACACCTTC.

The CDR3 DNA follows: TGTGCCAGCAGCGACAAGACGGTGGGAGATACGCAGTATTTT. Amino acid sequence: CASSDKTVGDTQYF. The chain joins TRBV14 to TRBJ2-3; no reliable D call. V was clipped by 5 bases and J by 5 bases, with 14 bases between them. The CDR3 sequence is 14 residues long. CDR1 is SGHDN and CDR2 is FVKESK in the germline V gene. The full variable domain, its missing parts supplied by reference TRBV14 and TRBJ2-3, is EAGVTQFPSHSVIEKGQTVTLRCDPISGHDNLYWYRRVMGKEIKFLLHFVKESKQDESGMPNNRFLAERTGGTYSTLKVQPAELEDSGVYFCASSDKTVGDTQYFGPGTRLTVL.

V gene TRBV6-5 combines with J gene TRBJ2-6; D may be TRBD1 (5 bases). The germline gives CDR1 MNHEY, CDR2 SVGAGI. This CDR3 comprises 17 residues. Between the trimmed V and J ends, which lost 6 bases and 0 bases, there was a span of 15 bases. This chain's CDR3 is CASRDRDSLSGANVLTF. In DNA, the CDR3 is TGTGCCAGCAGAGACCGTGACAGCCTCTCTGGGGCCAACGTCCTGACTTTC.

The J gene is TRBJ2-5, the V gene TRBV10-3; 9 bases match TRBD2. The CDR3 spans 15 residues. In germline, CDR1 is ENHRY, CDR2 SYGVKD. V shed 3 bases, J shed 4 bases, and the junction held 6 bases outside the gene matches. CDR3 loop: CAISEGGGGRETQYF. DNA for the CDR3: TGTGCCATCAGTGAAGGCGGGGGGGGTCGAGAGACCCAGTACTTC.

This clonotype was observed at least ten times. This sequence joins TRBV4-1 and TRBJ2-5, with no clear D. The CDR3 covers 14 residues. Trimming took 4 bases from V and 5 from J, leaving 14 bases between them. Germline values: CDR1 MGHRA, CDR2 YSYEKL. CDR3 bases: TGCGCCAGCAGCCCGGGCCCCATCCGGGAGACCCAGTACTTC. Translated, it gives CASSPGPIRETQYF.

This clonotype has only one observation. V and J are TRBV7-2 and TRBJ1-3; a weak D match, TRBD1 (6 bases). The CDR3 is 12 residues long. The V end lost 4 bases, the J end lost 8 bases, and 9 bases lay between the germline ends. The germline gives CDR1 SGHTA, CDR2 FQGNSA. The CDR3 region has the DNA TGTGCCAGCAGCTCCAGGGGAGACACCATATATTTT. Translating gives CASSSRGDTIYF.

This clonotype came up many times. The V call is TRBV9, the J call TRBJ2-1; 9 bases are shared with TRBD2. The CDR3 is made up of 17 amino acids. V was pared by 2 bases and J by 10 bases, with 16 bases of the junction left unmatched. Germline values: CDR1 SGDLS, CDR2 YYNGEE. The DNA of the CDR3 is TGTGCCAGCAGCGTTAGGGTCGAGCGGGGGGCTTTCGAAGAGCAGTTCTTC. This translates into CASSVRVERGAFEEQFF.

This clonotype was seen at least ten times. The chain carries TRBV20-1 and TRBJ1-5; a possible D gene is TRBD1 (5 bases). Germline assignment: CDR1 DFQATT and CDR2 SNEGSKA (reference sequence). V was cut by 3 bases and J by 1 base, with 13 bases left in between. The CDR3 extends over 15 amino acids. CDR3 in amino acids: CSARKRGRSNQPQHF. The DNA for the CDR3 is TGCAGTGCTAGGAAAAGGGGACGGAGCAATCAGCCCCAGCATTTT.

The chain recombines TRBV20-1 with TRBJ2-1; 14 positions match TRBD2. J lost 4 bases, V lost 6 bases, and 2 bases had no gene match. Germline V gene sequence: CDR1 DFQATT, CDR2 SNEGSKA (reference sequence). This CDR3 contains 14 residues. DNA of the CDR3: TGCAGTGCGTGGACTAGCGGGAGGTACAATGAGCAGTTCTTC. Its protein is CSAWTSGRYNEQFF.

CDR3 coding DNA: TGTGCCAGCAGCCTAGGGACAGGGGTTTCCTACAATGAGCAGTTCTTC. Amino acids: CASSLGTGVSYNEQFF. The chain combines TRBV5-5 with TRBJ2-1, with TRBD1 matching 10 bases. CDR1 is SGHKS, CDR2 YYEKEE, per germline (reference sequence). The CDR3 has 16 residues. The trim removed 4 bases at V and 1 base at J, leaving 5 bases unmatched.

The table lists this clonotype with a count of one. V and J are TRBV4-2 and TRBJ1-6, with 10 bases lining up with TRBD1. The ends lost 1 base at V and 8 bases at J; junction bases unmatched: 5. This CDR3 contains 16 residues. Germline V gives CDR1 LGHNA, CDR2 YNFKEQ. CDR3 region: CASSQVGQGLDSPLHF. The CDR3 bases are TGTGCCAGCAGCCAAGTGGGACAGGGGCTGGATTCACCCCTCCACTTT.

This clonotype has at least ten counts. The V gene is TRBV20-1, the J gene TRBJ2-7, with D perhaps TRBD2 (6 bases). The CDR3 has 13 residues. CDR1 and CDR2 (germline): DFQATT, SNEGSKA (reference sequence). The V end was cut by 1 base, the J end by 7 bases, with 14 bases between. The CDR3: CSARGYGGREQYF. The CDR3 DNA follows: TGCAGTGCTAGAGGGTACGGGGGAAGGGAGCAGTACTTC.

The chain carries TRBV2 and TRBJ1-2, with a tentative D call TRBD1 (6 bases). Looked up from germline, CDR1 is SNHLY and CDR2 is FYNNEI. The CDR3 is 15 amino acids. V was shortened by 4 bases and J by 2 bases, with 14 bases between the two germline ends. The CDR3 sequence: CASSARGGGNYGYTF. The DNA of the CDR3 is TGTGCCAGCAGTGCTAGGGGCGGGGGCAACTATGGCTACACCTTC. Variable domain in full (rest from reference TRBV2 and TRBJ1-2): EPEVTQTPSHQVTQMGQEVILRCVPISNHLYFYWYRQILGQKVEFLVSFYNNEISEKSEIFDDQFSVERPDGSNFTLKIRSTKLEDSAMYFCASSARGGGNYGYTFGSGTRLTVV.

This clonotype was observed a few times. A read error is possible here, since a much larger clone lies one base away. V gene TRBV6-5 combines with J gene TRBJ2-1; D possibly matches TRBD1 or TRBD2 (5 bases each). Looked up from germline, CDR1 is MNHEY and CDR2 is SVGAGI. The CDR3 is made up of 16 amino acids. V lost 5 bases to trimming and J lost 9 bases, with 23 bases between them. This CDR3 is CASSHRGSRQGVEQFF. The CDR3 DNA reads TGTGCCAGCAGTCACAGAGGGTCCAGGCAGGGAGTTGAGCAGTTCTTC.

The chain employs TRBV7-2 and TRBJ2-3; TRBD1 matches 10 bases. Germline lookup yields CDR1 SGHTA and CDR2 FQGNSA. V lost 3 bases, J lost 2 bases, and 8 bases stayed unmatched. The CDR3 consists of 17 residues. The DNA of the CDR3 is TGTGCCAGCAGCTTGGGAGGGACAGGGGTTTTCACAGATACGCAGTATTTT. Amino acid sequence: CASSLGGTGVFTDTQYF.